Sequencing of this T cell receptor (beta chain) was carried out in a study of blood T cell repertoires in COVID-19. The assay was immunoSEQ multiplex PCR, and TCRdb's table has in-frame clones only and misses some. The table has 200,000 to 250,000 clones, around 86% seen once. Germline assignment: CDR1 MNHEY and CDR2 SVGAGI. This CDR3 has 13 amino acids. Trimming took 6 bases from V and 3 from J; bases not matched to a gene: 4. During active infection, Seattle patients enrolled and were then monitored through disease. This clonotype originated in a woman over 75 with COVID-19, enrolled during active disease. Sequencing was done on a sample of peripheral blood. This chain connects TRBV6-5 to TRBJ1-2, with 7 bases that match TRBD1. The CDR3 DNA follows: TGTGCCAGCAGGCGGGACAGAGACTATGGCTACACCTTC. It codes for CASRRDRDYGYTF.